This T cell receptor (beta chain) emerged from a study of graft-versus-host responses after intestinal transplantation. About the research overall: Induction using anti-thymocyte globulin, followed by tacrolimus and steroids for approximately 3 years, was given to all recipients.

Trimming cost V 0 bases and J 2 bases, with 5 bases left between them. The CDR3 is made up of 13 amino acids. CDR1 is SEHNR, CDR2 FQNEAQ, per germline (reference sequence). The study, taken as a whole, reports: The authors found GvH clones in recipient marrow, some appearing first in ileum or blood. High graft-versus-host to host-versus-graft clonal ratios were seen in allografts of patients with graft-donor T cell macrochimerism. Peak GvH clone levels in circulation were associated with early post-transplant HvG declines.

This clone was picked up a small number of times. The target antigen is unknown. The table came from immunoSEQ multiplex PCR; TCRdb's copy has only in-frame clones and leaves some out. The sample gives about 85,000 clones, about four fifths of which show up once; around 0.83% is in the top ten. The chain has TRBV7-9 and TRBJ2-7; D remains ambiguous. The TCR comes from a human donor who received an intestinal transplant. Sample: unstimulated CD4+ T cells sorted from spleen or lymph node cells, taken before intestinal transplant. CDR3 residues: CASSLARAYEQYF. CDR3 DNA: TGTGCCAGCAGCTTAGCTCGGGCCTACGAGCAGTACTTC.